This T cell receptor (beta chain) was documented in a study of chemoradiotherapy in HPV16-positive cancers. On the study more broadly: Two HPV16-positive patients' cells yielded candidate HPV-specific clones and common motifs.

This clone occurred once. Its antigen is unidentified. Generated by immunoSEQ multiplex PCR, the TCRdb table keeps only in-frame clones and is missing some. The table has 15,000 to 20,000 clones, approximately 89% seen once. Study-wide results and caveats: HPV-specific T cells were functionally defined from only a couple of HPV16-positive patients. Candidate HPV-specific clones and E7-related TCR motifs grew in tumor during treatment.

Germline-derived CDR1 and CDR2 are SGHAT and FQNNGV. CDR3 length: 12 residues. With 5 bases removed from V and 8 bases from J, the gap between germline ends came to 12 bases. Repeated repertoire sampling spanned the course of chemoradiotherapy. The TCR comes from a human donor with HPV-associated anogenital cancer. The chain carries TRBV11-2 and TRBJ1-2, with D uncertain. This sample comprised blood, obtained from a patient who underwent chemoradiotherapy. The CDR3 bases are TGTGCCAGCAGCGAAGAGTCCTTGGGCTACACCTTC. This encodes CASSEESLGYTF.